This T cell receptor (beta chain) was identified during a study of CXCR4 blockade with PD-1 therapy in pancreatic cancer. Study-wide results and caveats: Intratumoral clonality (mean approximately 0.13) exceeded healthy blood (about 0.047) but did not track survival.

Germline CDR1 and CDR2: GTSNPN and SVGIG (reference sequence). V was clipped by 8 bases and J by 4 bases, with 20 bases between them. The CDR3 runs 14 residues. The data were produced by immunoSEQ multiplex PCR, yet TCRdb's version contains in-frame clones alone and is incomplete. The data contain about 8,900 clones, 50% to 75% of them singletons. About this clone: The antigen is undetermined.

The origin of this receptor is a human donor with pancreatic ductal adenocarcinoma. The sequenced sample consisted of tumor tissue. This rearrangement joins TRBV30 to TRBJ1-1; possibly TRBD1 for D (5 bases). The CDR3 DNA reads TGTGCCCTTCGCGAGGGACTCTTGAGCACTGAAGCTTTCTTT. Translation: CALREGLLSTEAFF.